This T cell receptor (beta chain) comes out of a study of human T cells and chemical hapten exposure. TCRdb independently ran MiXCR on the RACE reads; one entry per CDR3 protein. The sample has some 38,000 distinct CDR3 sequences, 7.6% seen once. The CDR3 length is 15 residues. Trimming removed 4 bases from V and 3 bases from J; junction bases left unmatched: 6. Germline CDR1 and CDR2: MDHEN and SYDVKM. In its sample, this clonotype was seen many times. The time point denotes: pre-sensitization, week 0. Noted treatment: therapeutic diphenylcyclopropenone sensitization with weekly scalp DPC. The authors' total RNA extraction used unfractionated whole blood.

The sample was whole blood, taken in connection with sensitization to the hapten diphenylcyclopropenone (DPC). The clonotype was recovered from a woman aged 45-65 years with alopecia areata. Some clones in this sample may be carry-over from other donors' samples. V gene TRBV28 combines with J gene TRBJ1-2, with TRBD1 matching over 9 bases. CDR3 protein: CASSSGQGMDYGYTF. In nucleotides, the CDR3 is TGTGCCAGCAGTTCGGGACAGGGAATGGACTATGGCTACACCTTC.